This passage covers 26 T cell receptor beta chains from one sample sequenced in a study of response to subunit inactivated influenza vaccine. TCRdb re-called the RT-PCR reads with MiXCR, one entry per CDR3 protein. Among about half a million distinct CDR3 sequences listed, approximately 10% were seen once. Sequences were derived from PBMCs from blood, sampled roughly 48 days after vaccination. The receptor source for this set is a man between 45 and 60 years old who received an inactivated influenza vaccine.

This clonotype was counted at least ten times. The chain uses TRBV15 and TRBJ1-2; D gene ambiguous. There are 13 residues in the CDR3. Germline assignment: CDR1 LNHNV and CDR2 YYDKDF (reference sequence). V was trimmed by 3 bases and J by 8 bases, leaving 13 bases between them. The CDR3 sequence is CATSRDLTEGYTF. The CDR3 bases are TGTGCCACCAGCAGGGACCTGACCGAAGGCTACACCTTC. Based on the CDR3 plus reference TRBV15 and TRBJ1-2, the full variable domain is DAMVIQNPRYQVTQFGKPVTLSCSQTLNHNVMYWYQQKSSQAPKLLFHYYDKDFNNEADTPDNFQSRRPNTSFCFLDIRSPGLGDTAMYLCATSRDLTEGYTFGSGTRLTVV.

Ten or more counts support this clonotype. This chain uses TRBV18 with TRBJ2-3; the D is unclear. Germline V CDR1 and CDR2: KGHSH, LQKENI. The V gene lost 2 bases and the J gene lost 0 bases, with 6 bases spanning the gap. The CDR3 has 14 residues. DNA for the CDR3: TGTGCCAGCTCACCAATTCCCAGCACAGATACGCAGTATTTT. It specifies CASSPIPSTDTQYF.

This clonotype has a handful of counts. The V call is TRBV12-3 or TRBV12-4, the J call TRBJ2-3, with 7 bases matching TRBD2. This CDR3 comprises 15 residues. V was pared by 5 bases and J by 0 bases, with 5 bases of the junction left unmatched. The CDR3 loop is CASSPQRGSTDTQYF. The CDR3 nucleotides read TGTGCCAGCAGTCCTCAGCGGGGTAGCACAGATACGCAGTATTTT.

This clonotype was observed many times. The chain links TRBV12-3 or TRBV12-4 to TRBJ2-1, with 10 bases fitting TRBD2. The CDR3 extends over 14 amino acids. Trimming cost V 6 bases and J 7 bases; bases outside gene matches: 6. The CDR3 bases are TGTGCCAGCAGAACTAGCGGGGTGGGGAATGAGCAGTTCTTC. It yields the protein CASRTSGVGNEQFF.

The rearrangement uses TRBV5-1 and TRBJ2-1; a possible D gene is TRBD2 (6 bases). Between the trimmed V and J ends, which lost 1 base and 5 bases, there was a span of 13 bases. This CDR3 has 15 amino acids. The germline gives CDR1 SGHRS, CDR2 YFSETQ. CDR3 DNA: TGCGCCAGCAGCTTGTCCGGCGGGACCGACAATGAGCAGTTCTTC. This gives the protein CASSLSGGTDNEQFF.

The chain uses TRBV7-3 and TRBJ2-1; either TRBD1 or TRBD2 may supply D (5 bases each). Germline CDR1 is SGHTA and CDR2 is FQGTGA. The CDR3 runs to 16 residues. V gave up 1 base and J gave up 8 bases, with 18 bases separating them. The CDR3 DNA is TGTGCCAGCAGCTTAAGGGGGAACCCGCTTGGGGATGAGCAGTTCTTC. Translated, it gives CASSLRGNPLGDEQFF. Complete variable domain (other parts from reference TRBV7-3 and TRBJ2-1): GAGVSQTPSNKVTEKGKYVELRCDPISGHTALYWYRQSLGQGPEFLIYFQGTGAADDSGLPNDRFFAVRPEGSVSTLKIQRTERGDSAVYLCASSLRGNPLGDEQFFGPGTRLTVL.

This clonotype was seen many times. The chain carries TRBV6-1 and TRBJ2-7; 10 nucleotides align to TRBD2. Germline CDR1 reads MNHNS; CDR2 reads SASEGT. V gave up 6 bases and J gave up 4 bases; unmatched junction bases: 3. This CDR3 is built from 13 residues. The CDR3 spells CASSGTSDYEQYF. CDR3 DNA sequence: TGTGCCAGCAGCGGGACTAGCGATTACGAGCAGTACTTC.

This clonotype was seen only a few times. The chain recombines TRBV7-9 with TRBJ2-1; TRBD1 agrees at 7 bases. Trimming took 8 bases from V and 4 from J; bases not matched to a gene: 5. The CDR3 is 13 residues long. The germline V gene has CDR1 SEHNR and CDR2 FQNEAQ (reference sequence). The CDR3 loop is CASWTGGYNEQFF. In nucleotides, the CDR3 is TGTGCCAGCTGGACAGGAGGATACAATGAGCAGTTCTTC.

This clonotype was seen ten or more times. The chain is built from TRBV20-1 and TRBJ2-5; TRBD2 agrees at 11 bases. CDR1 is DFQATT and CDR2 is SNEGSKA in the germline V gene (reference sequence). The V and J ends lost 6 bases and 7 bases, in that order; junction bases with no gene match: 19. This CDR3 has 17 residues. The CDR3 region has the DNA TGCAGTGCCTTCTGGATACTAGCGGGAGTTTATGACGGGACCCAGTACTTC. It specifies CSAFWILAGVYDGTQYF.

This clonotype was counted between two and nine times. This rearrangement joins TRBV7-9 to TRBJ2-7; 10 bases fit TRBD2. The V segment lost 7 bases and the J segment 12 bases; nucleotides outside the gene matches: 9. This CDR3 spans 12 amino acids. Germline CDR1 SEHNR, CDR2 FQNEAQ (reference sequence). The CDR3 is CASTESSGGGYF. The DNA for the CDR3 is TGTGCCAGCACGGAATCTAGCGGGGGTGGGTACTTC.

This clonotype has a handful of counts. This rearrangement joins TRBV5-8 to TRBJ2-7, with D perhaps assigned TRBD1 or TRBD2 (6 bases each). The germline V gene has CDR1 SGHTS and CDR2 YDEGEE. V lost 4 bases and J 4 bases, leaving 21 bases between the germline ends. The CDR3 extends over 16 amino acids. As DNA, the CDR3 is TGTGCCAGCAGCCTGAAGGGGGGACGGTACGTTTACGAGCAGTACTTC. Its protein is CASSLKGGRYVYEQYF.

J is TRBJ1-5 and V is TRBV12-3 or TRBV12-4; D gene uncertain. V lost 4 bases and J 9 bases, leaving 10 bases between the germline ends. The CDR3 consists of 12 residues. CDR3 region: CASSSGHGPQHF. As DNA, the CDR3 is TGTGCCAGCAGTTCAGGCCACGGGCCCCAGCATTTT.

Many counts were recorded for this clonotype. The V call is TRBV7-2, the J call TRBJ2-2; the D is unclear. V lost 4 bases to trimming and J lost 8 bases, with 14 bases between them. This CDR3 comprises 14 residues. Germline-derived CDR1 and CDR2 are SGHTA and FQGNSA. CDR3 loop: CASSSHGGSGELFF. CDR3 in DNA: TGTGCCAGCAGCTCCCACGGTGGTTCTGGGGAGCTGTTTTTT.

The chain has TRBV6-2 or TRBV6-3 and TRBJ2-3; 9 bases agree with TRBD1. The CDR3 consists of 20 residues. Losses at the gene ends were 6 bases for V and 2 bases for J; bases not matched to a gene: 21. Germline V CDR1 and CDR2: MNHEY, SVGEGT. CDR3 sequence (DNA): TGTGCCAGCAGCAACCCCCGGGACAGGGTATGGGGGGGAAACACAGATACGCAGTATTTT. Protein sequence: CASSNPRDRVWGGNTDTQYF.

This clonotype showed up just a few times. The rearrangement uses TRBV7-3 and TRBJ2-3; D is uncertain. The CDR3 is made up of 15 amino acids. Between the trimmed V and J ends, which lost 5 bases and 1 base, there was a span of 13 bases. Germline-derived CDR1 and CDR2 are SGHTA and FQGTGA. The CDR3 sequence is CASSHSEFGTDTQYF. The CDR3 nucleotides read TGTGCCAGCAGCCATTCAGAGTTTGGCACAGATACGCAGTATTTT. Combining the CDR3 with reference TRBV7-3 and TRBJ2-3 gives the whole variable domain GAGVSQTPSNKVTEKGKYVELRCDPISGHTALYWYRQSLGQGPEFLIYFQGTGAADDSGLPNDRFFAVRPEGSVSTLKIQRTERGDSAVYLCASSHSEFGTDTQYFGPGTRLTVL.

This clonotype was seen only a few times. The rearrangement joins TRBV12-3 or TRBV12-4 to TRBJ1-3, with D possibly matching TRBD1 (5 bases). The V end was cut by 6 bases, the J end by 4 bases, with 16 bases between. The CDR3 has 15 amino acids. CDR3 DNA sequence: TGTGCCAGCAGAACAGACTGGGGGTTCGGAAACACCATATATTTT. Its protein is CASRTDWGFGNTIYF.

This clonotype has only a few counts. The V call is TRBV19, the J call TRBJ1-6, with a weak D call TRBD1 (6 bases). The V end was cut by 10 bases, the J end by 5 bases, with 12 bases between. Germline V gene data show CDR1 as LNHDA and CDR2 as SQIVND (reference sequence). CDR3 length: 13 residues. CDR3 sequence: CATRQVDNSPLHF. The DNA for the CDR3 is TGTGCCACAAGACAGGTTGATAATTCACCCCTCCACTTT.

This clonotype has a handful of counts. The chain has TRBV6-5 and TRBJ2-5; D is unresolved. The CDR3 is 11 amino acids. Trimming cost V 2 bases and J 5 bases, with 3 bases left between them. Germline V CDR1 and CDR2: MNHEY, SVGAGI. CDR3 sequence (DNA): TGTGCCAGCAGTTACGCTGAGACCCAGTACTTC. This translates into CASSYAETQYF.

This clonotype has at least ten counts. J is TRBJ1-3 and V is TRBV20-1; a possible D gene is TRBD1 (5 bases). CDR3 length: 16 residues. Germline loops: CDR1 DFQATT, CDR2 SNEGSKA (reference sequence). V lost 0 bases and J lost 0, with 12 bases in between. The CDR3 sequence: CSARDVTGGSGNTIYF. The DNA for the CDR3 is TGCAGTGCTAGAGATGTGACGGGGGGCTCTGGAAACACCATATATTTT.

The table lists this clonotype with a few counts. The chain joins TRBV4-3 to TRBJ1-4, with D maybe TRBD1 (5 bases). The ends were cut back, 1 base at V and 4 bases at J, with 16 bases in the middle. CDR1 and CDR2 (germline): LGHNA, YSLEER. This CDR3 spans 17 amino acids. In nucleotides, the CDR3 is TGCGCCAGCAGCCAAGGGTCGGGGGGAGATGGTAATGAAAAACTGTTTTTT. Translation gives CASSQGSGGDGNEKLFF.

This chain links TRBV11-2 with TRBJ2-3, with 12 positions matching TRBD2. The V gene's germline CDR1 is SGHAT and CDR2 FQNNGV. V lost 1 base to trimming and J lost 4 bases; unmatched junction nucleotides: 6. The CDR3 sequence is 17 residues long. Here the CDR3 reads CASSLVATSGSSDTQYF. The CDR3 nucleotides are TGTGCCAGCAGCTTAGTGGCGACTAGCGGGAGCTCAGATACGCAGTATTTT.

This clonotype was seen a few times. This chain connects TRBV7-2 to TRBJ2-5; TRBD2 aligns across 8 bases. The ends lost 5 bases at V and 2 bases at J; junction bases unmatched: 7. This CDR3 has 15 residues. Germline V CDR1 and CDR2: SGHTA, FQGNSA. The DNA of the CDR3 is TGTGCCAGCAGCCCCTGGACTAGCACACAAGAGACCCAGTACTTC. Translated: CASSPWTSTQETQYF.

Only a few counts were recorded for this clonotype. The V call is TRBV9, the J call TRBJ1-6; D is unresolved. There are 13 residues in the CDR3. Looked up from germline, CDR1 is SGDLS and CDR2 is YYNGEE. V was cut by 3 bases and J by 10 bases, with 11 bases left in between. This CDR3 reads CASSGEGGSPLHF. The CDR3 DNA reads TGTGCCAGCAGCGGCGAGGGAGGCTCACCCCTCCACTTT.

This clonotype came up a few times. This chain links TRBV9 with TRBJ2-5, with 8 positions matching TRBD2. Germline V gene data show CDR1 as SGDLS and CDR2 as YYNGEE. This CDR3 contains 15 residues. V dropped 0 bases and J dropped 0; count of bases not matched to a gene: 1. The CDR3 bases are TGTGCCAGCAGCGTAGTAGCGGGGTACCAAGAGACCCAGTACTTC. Residues: CASSVVAGYQETQYF. Full variable domain (missing parts from reference TRBV9 and TRBJ2-5): DSGVTQTPKHLITATGQRVTLRCSPRSGDLSVYWYQQSLDQGLQFLIQYYNGEERAKGNILERFSAQQFPDLHSELNLSSLELGDSALYFCASSVVAGYQETQYFGPGTRLLVL.

Ten or more counts support this clonotype. The V and J genes are TRBV27 and TRBJ2-1, with unresolved D. Trimming stripped 5 bases from V and 2 bases from J, with 10 bases between. Germline V gene sequence: CDR1 MNHEY, CDR2 SMNVEV (reference sequence). The CDR3 has 14 residues. The CDR3 region has the DNA TGTGCCAGCAGTCCCGTGATAGCCTACAATGAGCAGTTCTTC. This gives the protein CASSPVIAYNEQFF.

This clonotype was detected ten times or more. The chain employs TRBV20-1 and TRBJ2-5, with TRBD2 as a possible D gene (6 bases). Germline CDR1 reads DFQATT; CDR2 reads SNEGSKA (reference sequence). Trimming took off 2 bases at V and 2 bases at J, with 12 bases between the two ends. The CDR3 has 14 residues. The CDR3 bases are TGCAGTGCTAGATGGGCTAGCGCGCAAGAGACCCAGTACTTC. It translates to CSARWASAQETQYF.